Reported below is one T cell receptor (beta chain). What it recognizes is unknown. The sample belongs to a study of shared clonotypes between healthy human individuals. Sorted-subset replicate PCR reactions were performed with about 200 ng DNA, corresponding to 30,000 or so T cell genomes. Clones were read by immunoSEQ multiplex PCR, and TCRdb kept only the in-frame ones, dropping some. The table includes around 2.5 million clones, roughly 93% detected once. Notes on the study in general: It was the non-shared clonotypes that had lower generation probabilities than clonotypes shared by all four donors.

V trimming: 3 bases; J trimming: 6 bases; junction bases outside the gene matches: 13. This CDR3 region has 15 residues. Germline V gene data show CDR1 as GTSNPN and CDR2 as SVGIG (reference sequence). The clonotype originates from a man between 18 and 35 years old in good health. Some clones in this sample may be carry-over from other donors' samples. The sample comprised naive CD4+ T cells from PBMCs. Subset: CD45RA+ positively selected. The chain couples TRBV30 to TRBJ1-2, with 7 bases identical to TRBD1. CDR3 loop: CAWSEIPTGRDGYTF. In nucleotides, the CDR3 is TGTGCCTGGAGCGAGATACCGACAGGGAGGGATGGCTACACCTTC.